Below, 25 T cell receptor beta chains from the same sample are listed, as sequenced in a study of tumor and adjacent non-tumor tissue in lung cancer. The library came from three nested PCR rounds adapted from ARM-PCR protocols. TCRdb called the multiplex PCR reads again in MiXCR, with one record for every CDR3 protein. In the table there are fewer than 120,000 distinct CDR3 sequences, about 87% of which are singletons. The template was RNA from unsorted bulk tissue. The sequenced sample consisted of lung tumor tissue. The receptors were sampled from a man between 65 and 85 years old with non-small cell lung cancer.

In regard to this clonotype: Since the CDR3 does not end with the conserved phenylalanine or tryptophan, this likely comes from a read error. The V and J genes are TRBV28 and TRBJ2-7; 7 bases fit TRBD1. The CDR3 spans 14 residues. The germline V gene encodes CDR1 MDHEN and CDR2 SYDVKM. CDR3 region: CACSLRQGNYEQYL. The CDR3 region has the DNA TGTGCCTGCAGTTTGAGACAGGGTAATTACGAGCAGTACTTG.

J is TRBJ2-4 and V is TRBV28, with D possibly TRBD2 on 5 matching bases. The CDR3 is 15 residues long. With 1 base removed from V and 16 bases from J, the gap between germline ends came to 23 bases. Germline CDR1 is MDHEN and CDR2 is SYDVKM. For the CDR3, the DNA is TGTGCCAGCAGTTTATATCCTCTAGCCAAAAACACTCATTACTTC. As protein: CASSLYPLAKNTHYF.

Worth noting for this clonotype: The junction departs from germline at one end; a sequencing error may be responsible. The genes are TRBV10-3 and TRBJ1-1; maybe TRBD1 (6 bases). Germline assignment: CDR1 ENHRY and CDR2 SYGVKD. The CDR3 extends over 15 amino acids. In DNA form, the CDR3 reads TGTGCCATCAGTGGGCCTCAGGGGCAGGTCACAGAAGCTTTCTTC. Encoded protein: CAISGPQGQVTEAFF.

On this clonotype: This CDR3 is missing its conserved last phenylalanine or tryptophan, likely due to a read error. The V and J genes are TRBV11-2 and TRBJ2-7, with a weak D call TRBD1 (6 bases). In germline, CDR1 is SGHAT, CDR2 FQNNGV. This CDR3 contains 15 residues. The CDR3 DNA reads TGTCCCAGCAGCCCGTACTCCGGGACAACCTACGACCAGTACTTA. Its protein product is CPSSPYSGTTYDQYL.

With respect to this clonotype: Lacking the conserved final phenylalanine or tryptophan, this CDR3 likely reflects a read error. The CDR3 protein is CASNLARQYNEQFL. CDR3 sequence (DNA): TGCGCCAGCAACTTAGCGAGACAGTACAATGAGCAGTTCTTA. The chain joins TRBV11-2 to TRBJ2-1; D is perhaps TRBD1 or TRBD2 (5 bases each). The CDR3 runs to 14 residues. Germline V gives CDR1 SGHAT, CDR2 FQNNGV.

In this sample, this clonotype turned up once. This may be a read error: a much more frequent sequence differs by one nucleotide. The chain combines TRBV20-1 with TRBJ1-2, with D possibly TRBD1 on 6 matching bases. The CDR3 has 11 amino acids. Germline CDR1 reads DFQATT; CDR2 reads SNEGSKA (reference sequence). The CDR3 protein is CSAVGGYDYTF. The CDR3 coding sequence is TGCAGTGCGGTGGGGGGCTATGACTACACCTTC.

With regard to this clonotype: An end of the junction does not agree with germline; a read error may underlie this. The V call is TRBV5-1, the J call TRBJ1-1; 9 bases map to TRBD1. Germline V lookup: CDR1 SGHRS, CDR2 YFSETQ. The CDR3 totals 13 residues. The DNA of the CDR3 is TGCGCCAGCAACTTGGGGGACAGGGCTGAAGCTTTATTT. Amino acid sequence: CASNLGDRAEALF.

Comments on this clonotype: At one end the junction does not follow the germline gene, possibly because of a read error. This chain connects TRBV6-2 or TRBV6-3 to TRBJ2-1; TRBD2 might be the D (6 bases). From germline, CDR1 is MNHEY and CDR2 SVGEGT. The CDR3 runs 16 residues. CDR3 in DNA: TGTGCCGGCAGTTTATATAGCGGACGAGCGTTCAACGAGCAGTTCTTC. It encodes CAGSLYSGRAFNEQFF.

The V gene is TRBV11-2, the J gene TRBJ2-3, with TRBD1 identical over 8 bases. CDR3 length equals 14 residues. Germline V gene sequence: CDR1 SGHAT, CDR2 FQNNGV. V trimming: 5 bases; J trimming: 4 bases; junction bases outside the gene matches: 5. CDR3 bases: TGTGCCAGCAGCAAAGGACAGGGTTCAGATACGCAGTATTTT. This gives the protein CASSKGQGSDTQYF.

The genes are TRBV5-6 and TRBJ1-5; D remains unclear. This CDR3 has 15 residues. V was clipped by 0 bases and J by 7 bases, with 14 bases between them. Germline V lookup: CDR1 SGHDT, CDR2 YYEEEE. The CDR3 loop reads CASSLGATVRQPQHF. The CDR3 DNA reads TGTGCCAGCAGCTTGGGTGCTACAGTACGACAGCCCCAGCATTTT.

Turning to this clonotype: A junction boundary mismatches the germline segment, possibly from a read error. CDR3: CTRSPPLGPTGPKETQYF. The CDR3 region has the DNA TGTACCAGAAGTCCCCCTTTGGGCCCCACCGGCCCAAAAGAGACCCAGTACTTC. The rearrangement links TRBV12-3 or TRBV12-4 to TRBJ2-5; D uncertain. This CDR3 comprises 18 residues.

Worth noting for this clonotype: A junction end diverges from the germline sequence, so it may reflect a read error. This chain links TRBV6-1 with TRBJ1-2; D is unclear. The CDR3 length is 12 residues. Germline CDR1 MNHNS, CDR2 SASEGT. CDR3 loop: CAGSVDSYDYSF. The CDR3, as DNA: TGTGCCGGCAGTGTTGACTCTTACGACTACAGCTTC.

A note on this clonotype: The junction and the germline gene differ at one end; a read error may be behind it. The chain links TRBV6-1 to TRBJ1-2, with D uncertain. CDR3 length: 12 residues. Germline V gives CDR1 MNHNS, CDR2 SASEGT. The CDR3 DNA reads TGTGCCAGTAGTGACCGTATCTATGGCTACACCTTC. It yields the protein CASSDRIYGYTF.

J is TRBJ2-1 and V is TRBV5-5, with D perhaps matching TRBD1 or TRBD2 (5 bases each). The CDR3 extends over 17 amino acids. V lost 2 bases and J 4 bases, leaving 19 bases between the germline ends. CDR1 and CDR2 (germline): SGHKS, YYEKEE (reference sequence). The CDR3 bases are TGTGCCAGCAGCTTAGCCTTCGGGGCTGGCTCATACAATGAGCAGTTCTTC. Translated: CASSLAFGAGSYNEQFF.

On this clonotype itself: This CDR3 is missing its conserved last phenylalanine or tryptophan, likely due to a read error. V usage is TRBV11-3 and J usage is TRBJ1-1; D is unclear. Germline-derived CDR1 and CDR2 are SGHNT and YENEEA. CDR3 length: 16 amino acids. CDR3 in amino acids: CASSLFSIRMNTEAFI. The DNA of the CDR3 is TGCGCCAGCAGCTTATTCAGCATTAGGATGAACACTGAAGCTTTCATT.

V is TRBV13 and J is TRBJ2-7, with unresolved D. This CDR3 comprises 13 residues. CDR1 and CDR2 from the germline V gene are PRHDT and FYEKMQ (reference sequence). V dropped 4 bases and J dropped 5 bases, with 12 bases sitting between them. The CDR3 nucleotides are TGTGCCAGCAGCTCAACTACACGGGACGAGCAGTACTTC. Protein: CASSSTTRDEQYF.

With respect to this clonotype: One end of the junction fails to match germline, which may point to a read error. This rearrangement joins TRBV4-3 to TRBJ2-4; D is uncertain. The germline V gene encodes CDR1 LGHNA and CDR2 YSLEER. The CDR3 loop spans 15 amino acids. DNA of the CDR3: TGCGCCAGCTGCCCAAAGACGGGTATCAAATACATTCAGTACTTC. As protein: CASCPKTGIKYIQYF.

Ten or more counts support this clonotype. The rearrangement uses TRBV29-1 and TRBJ2-7; D possibly corresponds to TRBD2 (5 bases). The CDR3 has 11 amino acids. CDR1 is SQVTM and CDR2 is ANQGSEA in the germline V gene. The germline V and J ends were trimmed by 4 bases and 5 bases, with 9 bases remaining between them. CDR3 sequence (DNA): TGCAGCGTTGTCGTCGGGAACGAGCAGTACTTC. Translated, it gives CSVVVGNEQYF.

The gene calls are TRBV29-1 and TRBJ1-2; D call uncertain. Trimming shortened V by 7 bases and J by 1 base, and 13 bases separated the two germline ends. Germline loops: CDR1 SQVTM, CDR2 ANQGSEA. The CDR3 consists of 13 residues. The CDR3 DNA reads as TGCAGCGCCCCCTCTGGGAGTAACTATGGCTACACCTTC. This gives the protein CSAPSGSNYGYTF.

This clonotype was observed a single time. A clone one base away is much larger, so this may be a read error. The CDR3 reads CATSRGNSGVPDTQYF. The DNA for the CDR3 is TGTGCCACCAGCAGAGGCAATTCAGGGGTCCCAGATACGCAGTATTTT. The chain joins TRBV15 to TRBJ2-3; D possibly corresponds to TRBD1 (6 bases). The germline V gene has CDR1 LNHNV and CDR2 YYDKDF (reference sequence). Trimming cost V 1 base and J 4 bases, with 15 bases left between them. The CDR3 runs to 16 residues.

This clonotype was observed a handful of times. The CDR3 spells CASSFGEGRTEAFF. The CDR3 DNA is TGTGCCAGTAGTTTCGGCGAGGGCCGGACTGAAGCTTTCTTT. This rearrangement joins TRBV11-2 to TRBJ1-1, with D unresolved. Germline V gene lookup returns CDR1 SGHAT and CDR2 FQNNGV. V lost 9 bases and J lost 5, with 19 bases in between. This CDR3 has 14 residues.

The V and J genes are TRBV20-1 and TRBJ2-1, with 8 positions matching TRBD2. Trimming cost V 6 bases and J 4 bases; bases outside gene matches: 11. The CDR3 loop spans 15 amino acids. Germline lookup yields CDR1 DFQATT and CDR2 SNEGSKA (reference sequence). As DNA, the CDR3 is TGCAGTGCCCCCGACGGGACTAGTCGTTACAATGAGCAGTTCTTC. Translation gives CSAPDGTSRYNEQFF.

Note on this clonotype: A read error is possible here, since a much larger clone lies one base away. V is TRBV7-9 and J is TRBJ2-5; TRBD1 aligns across 8 bases. Per the germline V gene, CDR1 is SEHNR and CDR2 is FQNEAQ (reference sequence). The CDR3 consists of 12 residues. This CDR3 is CGSSATGDTQYF. The CDR3 DNA is TGTGGCAGCAGCGCGACAGGGGATACCCAGTACTTC. The entire variable domain, with the rest obtained from reference TRBV7-9 and TRBJ2-5, is as follows: DTGVSQNPRHKITKRGQNVTFRCDPISEHNRLYWYRQTLGQGPEFLTYFQNEAQLEKSRLLSDRFSAERPKGSFSTLEIQRTEQGDSAMYLCGSSATGDTQYFGPGTRLLVL.

As to this clonotype: At one end, the junction sequence differs from germline, possibly due to a read error. The chain couples TRBV6-2 or TRBV6-3 to TRBJ2-7; D may match TRBD1 or TRBD2 (5 bases each). This CDR3 comprises 16 residues. Germline CDR1 MNHEY, CDR2 SVGEGT. The chain's CDR3 is CASSPFRKGTDYEQYF. CDR3 bases: TGTGCCAGCAGCCCCTTCCGGAAGGGGACCGACTACGAGCAGTACTTT.

To note about this clonotype: A junction boundary mismatches the germline segment, possibly from a read error. The gene calls are TRBV6-5 and TRBJ2-3, with TRBD2 as a possible D gene (5 bases). The CDR3 contains 13 residues. CDR1 is MNHEY and CDR2 is SVGAGI in the germline V gene. CDR3 coding DNA: TGTGCCAGCAGTTACTCACTAGGAGATACGCAGGAATTT. Residues: CASSYSLGDTQEF.